The 12 T cell receptor beta chains given below trace back to one sample, sequenced in a study of blood T cell repertoires in COVID-19 (dated by TCRdb to between 2020 and 2021). Receptor amplification or capture employed the immunoSEQ multiplex PCR assay. In its TCRdb copy, this immuneACCESS table keeps in-frame sequences only and misses some clones. Where compared with another copy, unresolved V genes explain less than half of these, and the others have no known cause. A total of about 140,000 clones appear in this sample, around 82% of them only once. The leading ten clones occupy 5.5% of the sample. Sequenced material: PBMCs or T cells enriched from blood (not recorded which). Receptors were obtained from a man between 40 and 49 years old with acute COVID-19.

CDR3: CASSINDRVANQPQHF. DNA for the CDR3: TGTGCCAGTAGTATTAACGACAGGGTTGCCAATCAGCCCCAGCATTTT. The chain uses TRBV19 and TRBJ1-5; 7 positions match TRBD1. With 3 bases clipped from V and 3 bases from J, the junction kept 8 bases outside the gene matches. CDR3 length: 16 residues. CDR1 is LNHDA and CDR2 is SQIVND in the germline V gene (reference sequence).

This clone was detected once. The chain carries TRBV4-1 and TRBJ2-1, with 8 nucleotides matching TRBD1. There are 13 residues in the CDR3. Germline CDR1 reads MGHRA; CDR2 reads YSYEKL. Trimming removed 4 bases from V and 4 bases from J; junction bases left unmatched: 0. CDR3 residues: CASSRTGYNEQFF. As DNA, the CDR3 is TGCGCCAGCAGCCGGACAGGGTACAATGAGCAGTTCTTC.

This clone was counted only a few times. This rearrangement joins TRBV28 to TRBJ1-5; possibly TRBD1 for D (6 bases). V gave up 5 bases and J gave up 4 bases, with 12 bases separating them. Germline V CDR1 and CDR2: MDHEN, SYDVKM. CDR3 length equals 14 residues. This CDR3 is CASSTGNRNQPQHF. CDR3 nucleotide sequence: TGTGCCAGCAGTACAGGGAACCGGAATCAGCCCCAGCATTTT. Combining the CDR3 with reference TRBV28 and TRBJ1-5 gives the whole variable domain DVKVTQSSRYLVKRTGEKVFLECVQDMDHENMFWYRQDPGLGLRLIYFSYDVKMKEKGDIPEGYSVSREKKERFSLILESASTNQTSMYLCASSTGNRNQPQHFGDGTRLSIL.

J is TRBJ1-1 and V is TRBV4-1; D gene uncertain. Germline V CDR1 and CDR2: MGHRA, YSYEKL. Trimming left V 4 bases short and J 4 bases short, with 10 bases between. The CDR3 has 13 residues. The CDR3 protein is CASSPRGITEAFF. In nucleotides, the CDR3 is TGCGCCAGCAGCCCAAGAGGGATCACTGAAGCTTTCTTT.

The chain recombines TRBV19 with TRBJ2-3, with 8 bases that match TRBD1. The CDR3 contains 15 residues. Germline V gene lookup returns CDR1 LNHDA and CDR2 SQIVND (reference sequence). V shed 3 bases and J 4 bases; nucleotides not matched to a gene: 6. This CDR3 is CASSIGQGGPDTQYF. DNA of the CDR3: TGTGCCAGTAGTATCGGACAGGGAGGCCCAGATACGCAGTATTTT. Full variable domain (remainder filled in from reference TRBV19 and TRBJ2-3): DGGITQSPKYLFRKEGQNVTLSCEQNLNHDAMYWYRQDPGQGLRLIYYSQIVNDFQKGDIAEGYSVSREKKESFPLTVTSAQKNPTAFYLCASSIGQGGPDTQYFGPGTRLTVL.

V is TRBV4-1 and J is TRBJ1-1; possible D gene TRBD1, 6 bases. The CDR3 spans 14 residues. V was clipped by 2 bases and J by 0 bases, with 7 bases between them. CDR1 is MGHRA and CDR2 is YSYEKL in the germline V gene. Written as DNA, the CDR3 is TGCGCCAGCAGCCAAAGGACAGTGAACACTGAAGCTTTCTTT. Protein product: CASSQRTVNTEAFF.

This sequence joins TRBV9 and TRBJ1-4, with D unresolved. The germline gives CDR1 SGDLS, CDR2 YYNGEE. V shed 4 bases and J shed 3 bases, with 13 bases lying between them. The CDR3 is 15 residues long. CDR3 nucleotide sequence: TGTGCCAGCAGCCCCCCGCCCGCGGCTAATGAAAAACTGTTTTTT. Its translation: CASSPPPAANEKLFF.

V usage is TRBV2 and J usage is TRBJ2-7; D remains unclear. The CDR3 extends over 14 amino acids. Germline lookup yields CDR1 SNHLY and CDR2 FYNNEI. The V end lost 4 bases, the J end lost 4 bases, and 14 bases lay between the germline ends. The CDR3 DNA sequence: TGTGCCAGCAGTGTACGGCAGGCTCGGTACGAGCAGTACTTC. Amino acids: CASSVRQARYEQYF.

The J gene is TRBJ2-7, the V gene TRBV6-5; a possible D gene is TRBD1 (5 bases). Per germline, CDR1 MNHEY and CDR2 SVGAGI. With 0 bases removed from V and 3 bases from J, the gap between germline ends came to 15 bases. The CDR3 totals 16 residues. The CDR3 coding sequence is TGTGCCAGCAGTTACTCCCAGGGAACAGCCGTCTACGAGCAGTACTTC. Amino acids: CASSYSQGTAVYEQYF.

The chain links TRBV2 to TRBJ1-3; no reliable D call. Trimming stripped 3 bases from V and 2 bases from J, with 11 bases between. The V gene's germline CDR1 is SNHLY and CDR2 FYNNEI. The CDR3 is made up of 15 amino acids. Here the CDR3 reads CASSDVTVPGNTIYF. CDR3 bases: TGTGCCAGCAGTGACGTCACAGTCCCTGGAAACACCATATATTTT.

This clone was picked up a small number of times. The V and J genes are TRBV11-2 and TRBJ2-1; tentatively, D is TRBD2 (5 bases). V lost 2 bases to trimming and J lost 7 bases, with 18 bases between them. Germline V gene sequence: CDR1 SGHAT, CDR2 FQNNGV. CDR3 length equals 16 residues. The CDR3 DNA reads as TGTGCCAGCAGCTTAAGTTCGGGGTCCACCCTGAATGAGCAGTTCTTC. This translates into CASSLSSGSTLNEQFF.

The V gene is TRBV28, the J gene TRBJ2-5; TRBD2 aligns across 7 bases. The CDR3 has 17 residues. Germline CDR1 and CDR2: MDHEN and SYDVKM. J lost 5 bases, V lost 3 bases, and 15 bases had no gene match. The CDR3 loop reads CASSFWLTADGGETQYF. Here the CDR3 DNA reads TGTGCCAGCAGTTTTTGGTTGACGGCGGACGGGGGGGAGACCCAGTACTTC.